This T cell receptor (beta chain) comes out of a study of blood T cell repertoires in COVID-19. The CDR3 length is 16 residues. V shed 3 bases and J 2 bases; nucleotides not matched to a gene: 7. Germline loops: CDR1 KGHSH, CDR2 LQKENI. TCRdb's copy holds only in-frame clones and misses some; the assay was immunoSEQ multiplex PCR. The data contain around 70,000 clones, more than 75% of them singletons. The genes are TRBV18 and TRBJ2-1; 7 bases fit TRBD1. The TCR comes from a human donor in a cohort sampled during active COVID-19. The sample comprised peripheral blood. DNA for the CDR3: TGTGCCAGCTCACCCCCGACAGGGCCTACCTACAATGAGCAGTTCTTC. Translated: CASSPPTGPTYNEQFF. Full variable domain (missing parts from reference TRBV18 and TRBJ2-1): NAGVMQNPRHLVRRRGQEARLRCSPMKGHSHVYWYRQLPEEGLKFMVYLQKENIIDESGMPKERFSAEFPKEGPSILRIQQVVRGDSAAYFCASSPPTGPTYNEQFFGPGTRLTVL.